This TCR beta chain was obtained from a study of identical twins. Germline CDR1 reads SGDLS; CDR2 reads YYNGEE. Trimming took 4 bases from V and 0 from J, leaving 11 bases between them. The CDR3 loop spans 15 amino acids. Each CDR3 protein is one row after TCRdb ran MiXCR on the 5' RACE reads. The sample consists of 700,000 or so distinct CDR3 sequences, more than 6.5% of them appearing once. This clonotype was counted at least ten times. The sample was also reused in another study, on yellow fever vaccine responses in identical twins.

The clonotype comes from a woman younger than 35 in good health. The chain recombines TRBV9 with TRBJ1-3; D is unclear. Input material: PBMCs. The CDR3 region is CASSPSGTSGNTIYF. The CDR3 DNA reads as TGTGCCAGCAGCCCCTCAGGAACCTCTGGAAACACCATATATTTT.